Following are 18 T cell receptor beta chains from one sample sequenced in a study of CD8 T cells in Susac syndrome. Roughly 0.45 to 1 ug RNA was reverse transcribed with random hexamers. TCRdb reprocessed the immunoSEQ multiplex PCR reads with MiXCR, giving one entry per CDR3 protein. The data show about 150,000 distinct CDR3 sequences, 90% to 95% seen once. Sequencing was carried out using CD8+ T cells from PBMCs. The source of these receptors is a human donor with multiple sclerosis.

The chain employs TRBV29-1 and TRBJ2-5; D is perhaps TRBD2 (7 bases). Trimming stripped 7 bases from V and 5 bases from J, with 26 bases between. CDR1 and CDR2 from the germline V gene are SQVTM and ANQGSEA. The CDR3 covers 16 residues. The CDR3 is CSASGWGGDQGETQYF. CDR3 bases: TGCAGCGCCTCCGGTTGGGGAGGGGACCAGGGGGAGACCCAGTACTTC.

V and J are TRBV7-9 and TRBJ2-6; D not certain. This CDR3 has 14 residues. Germline CDR1 SEHNR, CDR2 FQNEAQ (reference sequence). V lost 6 bases and J lost 2, with 8 bases in between. Written as DNA, the CDR3 is TGTGCCAGCAGTAAGAAACCTGGGGCCAACGTCCTGACTTTC. This codes for CASSKKPGANVLTF.

The rearrangement joins TRBV7-9 to TRBJ2-5, with 9 bases that match TRBD1. This CDR3 has 14 amino acids. V dropped 6 bases and J dropped 4; count of bases not matched to a gene: 6. Germline-derived CDR1 and CDR2 are SEHNR and FQNEAQ (reference sequence). The CDR3 DNA sequence: TGTGCCAGCAGGTTACAGGGGGCGAGAGAGACCCAGTACTTC. This encodes CASRLQGARETQYF.

The gene calls are TRBV7-9 and TRBJ2-5; TRBD1 aligns across 7 bases. The V segment lost 2 bases and the J segment 4 bases; nucleotides outside the gene matches: 10. CDR3 length: 16 residues. Germline V gene lookup returns CDR1 SEHNR and CDR2 FQNEAQ (reference sequence). CDR3 loop: CASSLLTGDRAETQYF. DNA for the CDR3: TGTGCCAGCAGCTTACTAACAGGGGATCGGGCAGAGACCCAGTACTTC.

V and J are TRBV29-1 and TRBJ1-2; D gene uncertain. The germline gives CDR1 SQVTM, CDR2 ANQGSEA. Trimming removed 0 bases at V and 6 bases at J, with 5 bases between. The CDR3 is 11 residues long. The CDR3 spells CSVEDPDGYTF. The DNA for the CDR3 is TGCAGCGTTGAAGATCCCGATGGCTACACCTTC.

The chain is built from TRBV6-1 and TRBJ2-7; D is ambiguous. Trimming took 3 bases from V and 2 from J, leaving 8 bases between them. The CDR3 covers 13 residues. CDR1 and CDR2 from the germline V gene are MNHNS and SASEGT. The CDR3: CASSELGPYEQYF. The CDR3 nucleotides are TGTGCCAGCAGTGAGCTGGGTCCCTACGAGCAGTACTTC.

This rearrangement joins TRBV9 to TRBJ1-2; TRBD1 aligns across 8 bases. The CDR3 extends over 15 amino acids. V lost 3 bases, J lost 8 bases, and 12 bases stayed unmatched. Germline V CDR1 and CDR2: SGDLS, YYNGEE. This CDR3 reads CASSAGQGGSWGYTF. The CDR3 nucleotides read TGTGCCAGCAGCGCCGGACAGGGAGGAAGCTGGGGCTACACCTTC.

In DNA form, the CDR3 reads TGTGCCAGCAGCGAAAGGGGGGGTAGCACAGATACGCAGTATTTT. Translation gives CASSERGGSTDTQYF. V usage is TRBV9 and J usage is TRBJ2-3; a possible D gene is TRBD2 (7 bases). Between the trimmed V and J ends, which lost 3 bases and 0 bases, there was a span of 11 bases. The CDR3 sequence is 15 residues long. The germline gives CDR1 SGDLS, CDR2 YYNGEE.

This chain uses TRBV3-1 with TRBJ2-1; D may be TRBD2 (5 bases). V gave up 4 bases and J gave up 2 bases, with 18 bases separating them. The CDR3 has 17 amino acids. Germline assignment: CDR1 LGHDT and CDR2 YNNKEL (reference sequence). CDR3 bases: TGTGCCAGCAGCCGTGACCTCCCAACGGGAACCTACAATGAGCAGTTCTTC. This gives the protein CASSRDLPTGTYNEQFF.

The chain carries TRBV19 and TRBJ1-1; D remains ambiguous. Trimming cost V 1 base and J 1 base, with 4 bases left between them. The germline CDR1 and CDR2 sequences are LNHDA and SQIVND (reference sequence). The CDR3 has 13 residues. The CDR3 protein is CASSIGWNTEAFF. The CDR3 coding sequence is TGTGCCAGTAGTATAGGCTGGAACACTGAAGCTTTCTTT.

The rearrangement links TRBV28 to TRBJ1-5, with unresolved D. The V and J ends lost 3 bases and 4 bases respectively, with 7 bases between them. The germline V gene encodes CDR1 MDHEN and CDR2 SYDVKM. CDR3 length: 13 amino acids. CDR3 in DNA: TGTGCCAGCAGTTTTTTAGCAAATCAGCCCCAGCATTTT. This translates into CASSFLANQPQHF.

This chain links TRBV2 with TRBJ2-1; TRBD1 might be the D (6 bases). CDR3 length: 16 amino acids. Germline V gene sequence: CDR1 SNHLY, CDR2 FYNNEI. V lost 4 bases and J 7 bases, leaving 20 bases between the germline ends. As DNA, the CDR3 is TGTGCCAGCAGTGCCTGGGACATTCAAGATGGGAATGAGCAGTTCTTC. Protein: CASSAWDIQDGNEQFF.

The rearrangement joins TRBV7-9 to TRBJ1-2; TRBD1 is a possible D gene (6 bases). The CDR3 contains 14 residues. Germline V gene lookup returns CDR1 SEHNR and CDR2 FQNEAQ (reference sequence). The V end lost 5 bases, the J end lost 4 bases, and 14 bases lay between the germline ends. The CDR3 region is CASSPRQESYGYTF. The CDR3 nucleotides read TGTGCCAGCAGCCCGAGACAGGAATCCTATGGCTACACCTTC.

V is TRBV27 and J is TRBJ2-1; D may correspond to TRBD1 or TRBD2 (5 bases each). This CDR3 spans 16 amino acids. Germline V gene data show CDR1 as MNHEY and CDR2 as SMNVEV (reference sequence). Trimming took off 6 bases at V and 5 bases at J, with 20 bases between the two ends. For the CDR3, the DNA is TGTGCCAGCAGCCCCGGGACCGCCGATCCCCACAATGAGCAGTTCTTC. Translated: CASSPGTADPHNEQFF.

This clonotype was observed once. V is TRBV7-9 and J is TRBJ1-1; the match to TRBD1 covers 11 bases. V shed 4 bases, J shed 2 bases, and the junction held 6 bases outside the gene matches. Germline V gene data show CDR1 as SEHNR and CDR2 as FQNEAQ (reference sequence). This CDR3 is built from 16 residues. The CDR3 region is CASSSRDRGSNTEAFF. The DNA of the CDR3 is TGTGCCAGCAGCTCCCGGGACAGGGGGAGCAACACTGAAGCTTTCTTT.

The chain joins TRBV24-1 to TRBJ2-1; 8 bases align to TRBD2. Germline assignment: CDR1 KGHDR and CDR2 SFDVKD. Trimming removed 6 bases from V and 4 bases from J; junction bases left unmatched: 4. The CDR3 is 14 residues long. CDR3 sequence: CATSSRGGYNEQFF. Here the CDR3 DNA reads TGTGCCACCAGTAGCCGGGGGGGGTACAATGAGCAGTTCTTC.

V is TRBV20-1 and J is TRBJ2-7; 7 bases map to TRBD2. The V gene's germline CDR1 is DFQATT and CDR2 SNEGSKA (reference sequence). Trimming removed 1 base from V and 4 bases from J; junction bases left unmatched: 4. The CDR3 contains 13 residues. The CDR3 here is CSARATSAYEQYF. CDR3 sequence (DNA): TGCAGTGCTAGAGCAACTAGCGCGTACGAGCAGTACTTC.

The chain has TRBV27 and TRBJ1-2; 8 bases agree with TRBD1. The CDR3 loop spans 15 amino acids. V gave up 5 bases and J gave up 8 bases; unmatched junction bases: 13. CDR1 is MNHEY, CDR2 SMNVEV, per germline (reference sequence). The chain's CDR3 is CASSNHNSGGPGYTF. DNA of the CDR3: TGTGCCAGCAGTAACCACAATTCAGGGGGCCCCGGCTACACCTTC.